A single sample gave rise to the 4 T cell receptor beta chains below, sequenced in a study of blood T cell repertoires in COVID-19. The data were produced by immunoSEQ multiplex PCR, yet TCRdb's version contains in-frame clones alone and is incomplete. The sample lists 90,000 or so clones; about 91% were seen once. Input material: peripheral blood. These receptors all come from a human donor with active COVID-19. The donor label of this sample is uncertain.

J is TRBJ1-1 and V is TRBV9; TRBD1 matches at 7 bases. With V trimmed by 2 bases and J by 4 bases, 5 bases remained unmatched. The germline V gene has CDR1 SGDLS and CDR2 YYNGEE. This CDR3 comprises 14 residues. This chain's CDR3 is CASSVNAGGTEAFF. CDR3 bases: TGTGCCAGCAGCGTGAACGCAGGGGGCACTGAAGCTTTCTTT.

The count of this clone is one. This sequence joins TRBV7-9 and TRBJ2-7; 8 bases are a match to TRBD1. The V gene's germline CDR1 is SEHNR and CDR2 FQNEAQ (reference sequence). Losses at the gene ends were 5 bases for V and 5 bases for J; bases not matched to a gene: 8. This CDR3 is 14 amino acids long. Written as DNA, the CDR3 is TGTGCCAGCAGCCATAGGACAGGGAGCAACGAGCAGTACTTC. It specifies CASSHRTGSNEQYF.

The rearrangement links TRBV12-3 or TRBV12-4 to TRBJ1-5, with D possibly being TRBD1 (5 bases). The CDR3 has 13 residues. The germline V and J ends were trimmed by 3 bases and 12 bases, with 15 bases remaining between them. CDR3 loop: CASSFSNRKDQHF. As DNA, the CDR3 is TGTGCCAGCAGTTTCTCGAACAGGAAGGACCAGCATTTT.

This chain uses TRBV7-9 with TRBJ1-1; perhaps TRBD1 as D (5 bases). V was pared by 5 bases and J by 7 bases, with 8 bases between. This CDR3 spans 11 amino acids. CDR1 is SEHNR and CDR2 is FQNEAQ in the germline V gene (reference sequence). The CDR3 here is CASSLDSEAFF. CDR3 sequence (DNA): TGTGCCAGCAGCCTAGACAGTGAAGCTTTCTTT.